This entry lists 5 T cell receptor beta chains sequenced from one sample in a study of blood T cell repertoires in COVID-19. The table came from immunoSEQ multiplex PCR; TCRdb's copy has only in-frame clones and leaves some out. The data contain 180,000 or so clones, around 79% of them seen just once; the ten biggest clones take up approximately 11%. The sequencing sample was made of PBMCs or T cells enriched from blood (not recorded which). These receptors came from a man aged 50 to 59 who had recovered from COVID-19.

This clone appeared a few times. The V gene is TRBV11-3, the J gene TRBJ1-1, with D unclear. Per the germline V gene, CDR1 is SGHNT and CDR2 is YENEEA. With 2 bases removed from V and 4 bases from J, the gap between germline ends came to 14 bases. The length of the CDR3 is 15 residues. The CDR3 coding sequence is TGTGCCAGCAGCTTAAGTGGGCAGCAAGCCACTGAAGCTTTCTTT. Translation: CASSLSGQQATEAFF.

The CDR3 loop is CASRLTRENSPLHF. The CDR3 DNA reads TGCGCCAGCAGACTGACAAGAGAAAATTCACCCCTCCACTTT. The chain combines TRBV5-1 with TRBJ1-6; no definite D call. V was shortened by 5 bases and J by 7 bases, with 13 bases between the two germline ends. This CDR3 spans 14 amino acids. Germline values: CDR1 SGHRS, CDR2 YFSETQ.

The V gene is TRBV7-2, the J gene TRBJ1-5; D might be TRBD1 (5 bases). V lost 4 bases to trimming and J lost 7 bases, with 11 bases between them. Germline values: CDR1 SGHTA, CDR2 FQGNSA. CDR3 length equals 13 residues. CDR3: CASSSTGGQPQHF. CDR3 bases: TGTGCCAGCAGCTCCACCGGGGGGCAGCCCCAGCATTTT.

V usage is TRBV5-1 and J usage is TRBJ2-1; TRBD1 matches at 10 bases. V lost 3 bases to trimming and J lost 5 bases; unmatched junction nucleotides: 8. The germline gives CDR1 SGHRS, CDR2 YFSETQ. There are 16 residues in the CDR3. The CDR3 loop reads CASSSPGQGINNEQFF. The CDR3 DNA reads as TGCGCCAGCAGCTCGCCGGGACAGGGGATCAACAATGAGCAGTTCTTC.

A few counts support this clone. CDR3 coding DNA: TGTGCCAGCAGTTCCGGCAATGAGCAGTTCTTC. It translates to CASSSGNEQFF. The chain employs TRBV6-5 and TRBJ2-1; D remains unclear. Trimming cost V 4 bases and J 6 bases, with 4 bases left between them. Germline lookup yields CDR1 MNHEY and CDR2 SVGAGI. This CDR3 is built from 11 residues.